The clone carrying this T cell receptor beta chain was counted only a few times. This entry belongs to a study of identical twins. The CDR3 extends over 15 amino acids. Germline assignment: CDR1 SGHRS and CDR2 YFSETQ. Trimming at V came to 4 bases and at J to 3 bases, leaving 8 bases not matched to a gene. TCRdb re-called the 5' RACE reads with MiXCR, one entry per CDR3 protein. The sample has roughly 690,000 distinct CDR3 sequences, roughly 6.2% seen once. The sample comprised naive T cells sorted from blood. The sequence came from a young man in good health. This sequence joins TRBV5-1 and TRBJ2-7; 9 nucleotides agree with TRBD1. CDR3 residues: CASSTPGQGNYEQYF. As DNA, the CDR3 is TGCGCCAGCAGCACCCCGGGACAGGGAAACTACGAGCAGTACTTC.